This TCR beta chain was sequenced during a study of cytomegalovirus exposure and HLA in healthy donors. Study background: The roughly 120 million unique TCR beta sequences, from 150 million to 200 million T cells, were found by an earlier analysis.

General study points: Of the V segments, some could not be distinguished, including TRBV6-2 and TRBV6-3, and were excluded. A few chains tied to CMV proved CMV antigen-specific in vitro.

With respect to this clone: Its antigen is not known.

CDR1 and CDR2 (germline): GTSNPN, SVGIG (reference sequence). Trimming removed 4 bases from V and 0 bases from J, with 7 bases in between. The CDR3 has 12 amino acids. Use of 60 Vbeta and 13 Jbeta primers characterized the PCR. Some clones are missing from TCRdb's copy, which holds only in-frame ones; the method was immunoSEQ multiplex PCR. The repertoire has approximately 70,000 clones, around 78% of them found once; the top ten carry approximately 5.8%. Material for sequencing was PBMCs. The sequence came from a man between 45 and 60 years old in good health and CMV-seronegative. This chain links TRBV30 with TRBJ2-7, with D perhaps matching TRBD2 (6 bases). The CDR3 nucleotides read TGTGCCTGGAACGGGGGCTCCTACGAGCAGTACTTC. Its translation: CAWNGGSYEQYF.